Given below is one TCR beta chain in context. As yet, its antigen is unknown. This record comes from a study of cytomegalovirus exposure and HLA in healthy donors. The study's findings and limits: A few of the chains that were CMV-associated were confirmed in vitro to be specific for CMV antigens.

V dropped 4 bases and J dropped 2 bases, with 12 bases sitting between them. The CDR3 length is 13 residues. CDR1 is SQVTM and CDR2 is ANQGSEA in the germline V gene. The study ran its PCR with 60 Vbeta and 13 Jbeta primers. Clones were sequenced by immunoSEQ multiplex PCR, and TCRdb holds only the in-frame ones, with some missing. This sample carries about 170,000 clones, roughly 80% of them seen once, and the ten largest clones take about 1.9%. The TCR comes from a female donor in good health and CMV-seronegative. This chain connects TRBV29-1 to TRBJ2-7; a possible D gene is TRBD1 (6 bases). The sample taken for sequencing was PBMCs. CDR3 protein: CSVGRQAPYEQYF. In DNA form, the CDR3 reads TGCAGCGTTGGGCGACAGGCCCCCTACGAGCAGTACTTC.